This TCR beta chain comes out of a study of graft-versus-host responses after intestinal transplantation. CDR3 length: 16 residues. V gave up 0 bases and J gave up 1 base; unmatched junction bases: 5. Germline V gene sequence: CDR1 LGHNA, CDR2 YSLEER. Produced via immunoSEQ multiplex PCR; TCRdb's table is partial and in-frame only. The sample lists approximately 99,000 clones; about nine tenths were seen once. As for this clone: Its target is not known.

Sequences were derived from unstimulated CD4+ T cells sorted from spleen or lymph node cells, sampled before transplant. The V gene is TRBV4-3, the J gene TRBJ1-2, with TRBD1 identical over 7 bases. The sequence came from a human donor who was the organ donor for an intestinal transplant. The CDR3 DNA reads as TGCGCCAGCAGCCAAGAGACAGGGCGTCTTAACTATGGCTACACCTTC. Its protein is CASSQETGRLNYGYTF.